Each of the 2 T cell receptor beta chains below was sequenced from the same sample in a study of T cell repertoires in cytomegalovirus infection. TCRdb re-analysed the reads in MiXCR, keeping a single row per CDR3 protein. This table holds approximately 500,000 distinct CDR3 sequences, 16% found once. Sequenced: CD8+ T cells from PBMCs. These receptors all stem from a human donor in good health (CMV status not recorded). Some clones in this sample may be carry-over from other donors' samples.

This clonotype was detected a few times. The CDR3 spells CASSPRGGPDSGYTF. CDR3 coding DNA: TGTGCCAGCAGCCCACGGGGGGGGCCCGATTCTGGCTACACCTTC. V is TRBV14 and J is TRBJ1-2; maybe TRBD1 (6 bases). CDR3 length: 15 residues. CDR1 and CDR2 (germline): SGHDN, FVKESK. V gave up 4 bases and J gave up 7 bases, with 19 bases separating them.

This clonotype was detected a few times. The chain carries TRBV28 and TRBJ1-6; possible D gene TRBD1, 6 bases. CDR1 MDHEN and CDR2 SYDVKM come from the germline V gene. The CDR3 totals 17 residues. V lost 5 bases and J 6 bases, leaving 20 bases between the germline ends. The CDR3: CASSLSRTEASNSPLHF. CDR3 nucleotides: TGTGCCAGCAGTCTTTCCAGGACAGAGGCTAGTAATTCACCCCTCCACTTT.